The table lists the clone carrying this T cell receptor beta chain with a count of one. The investigators reverse transcribed all of the isolated RNA, so they sequenced expressed TCRB transcripts. The assay was immunoSEQ multiplex PCR, and TCRdb's table has in-frame clones only and misses some. The sample holds 38,000 or so clones, 64% seen once. The data derive from a study of beta chain features in type 1 diabetes. The sequenced material came from Tregs from blood. The TCR was taken from a woman younger than 45 in good health.

CDR3 protein: CASSFLRGWGYEQYF. In DNA, the CDR3 is TGTGCCAGCAGTTTTTTAAGGGGATGGGGTTACGAGCAGTACTTC. The chain carries TRBV27 and TRBJ2-7, with D perhaps TRBD1 (5 bases). The CDR3 extends over 15 amino acids. Looked up from germline, CDR1 is MNHEY and CDR2 is SMNVEV (reference sequence). Trimming took off 3 bases at V and 4 bases at J, with 16 bases between the two ends.